The clone carrying this T cell receptor (beta chain) was counted many times. The V gene lost 6 bases and the J gene lost 0 bases, with 15 bases spanning the gap. The CDR3 length is 15 residues. Per germline, CDR1 MNHEY and CDR2 SMNVEV (reference sequence). TCR beta CDR3 regions were amplified from RNA. TCR CDR3 underwent first-round RT-PCR with the HTBI primer set. MiXCR was run by TCRdb on the multiplex PCR reads, yielding one entry per CDR3 protein. The sample has more than 500,000 distinct CDR3 sequences, 15% to 20% seen once. The record originates from a study of T cells in Graves' hyperthyroidism and ophthalmopathy. Clinical symptoms, serum thyroxine, TRAb, thyroid ultrasound and orbital computed tomography established diagnosis.

The chain is built from TRBV27 and TRBJ2-7, with D tentatively TRBD1 or TRBD2 (5 bases each). Sequencing was performed on blood. This sequence was found in a woman in her 30s with Graves' ophthalmopathy. The CDR3 here is CASSGRAGSSYEQYF. DNA for the CDR3: TGTGCCAGCAGCGGCCGGGCAGGGAGCTCCTACGAGCAGTACTTC.